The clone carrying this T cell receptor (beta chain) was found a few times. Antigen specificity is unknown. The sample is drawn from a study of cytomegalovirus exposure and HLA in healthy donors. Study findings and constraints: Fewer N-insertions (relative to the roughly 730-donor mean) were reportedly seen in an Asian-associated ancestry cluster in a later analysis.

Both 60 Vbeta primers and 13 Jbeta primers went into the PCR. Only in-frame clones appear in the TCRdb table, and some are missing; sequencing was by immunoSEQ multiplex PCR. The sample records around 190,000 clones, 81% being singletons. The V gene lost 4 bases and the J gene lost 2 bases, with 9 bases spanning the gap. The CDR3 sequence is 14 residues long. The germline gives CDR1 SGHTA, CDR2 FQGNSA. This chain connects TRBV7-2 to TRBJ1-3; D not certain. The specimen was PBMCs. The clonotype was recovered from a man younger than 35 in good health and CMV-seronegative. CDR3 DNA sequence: TGTGCCAGCAGCTCCAGGAAGACTGGAAACACCATATATTTT. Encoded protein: CASSSRKTGNTIYF.